The clone carrying this T cell receptor beta chain showed up just a few times. As yet, its antigen is unknown. Germline V gives CDR1 SGHNT, CDR2 YYREEE (reference sequence). The V segment lost 5 bases and the J segment 6 bases; nucleotides outside the gene matches: 13. The CDR3 runs to 16 residues. The record originates from a study of T cells after yellow fever vaccination. Study observations and caveats: Across the CD4 and CD8 compartments, a small share of clonotypes was present in both. Re-detected after boosting: most primary clones, 96% of CD4 and about 85% of CD8. The secondary response showed a weaker magnitude and a faster peak, day 5 versus 15.

Template-switching 5'RACE yielded the TCR cDNA; a universal primer site and UMIs were added in the process. Each CDR3 protein is one row after TCRdb ran MiXCR on the 5' RACE reads. The sample has a few hundred thousand distinct CDR3 sequences, 19% seen once. The clonotype comes from a man aged 25-45 years who received the YFV17D yellow fever vaccine. The J gene is TRBJ2-2, the V gene TRBV5-4, with 7 positions matching TRBD2. The input for sequencing was PBMCs, taken 15 days after the yellow fever booster vaccination. CDR3 coding DNA: TGTGCCAGCAGTCCCGGTACTAGCGTTTCCCCCGGGGAGCTGTTTTTT. Its protein is CASSPGTSVSPGELFF.